A selection of T cell receptor beta chains follows, all from one sample in a study of blood T cells in healthy people across ages. TCRdb re-called the 5' RACE reads with MiXCR, one entry per CDR3 protein. Among 550,000 to 600,000 distinct CDR3 sequences listed, approximately 30% were seen once. Sample: blood. The receptors derive from a woman in her 70s in good health. Both conserved end residues are part of each CDR3. D genes are given only for firm matches. Part of the rows lack a size; the others show once, few, many or a class for expanded clones.

V gene	J gene	clone size	D gene	CDR3 protein	CDR3 DNA
TRBV7-2	TRBJ2-5	NA	TRBD2	CASSVGLAGPVQETQYF	TGTGCCAGCAGCGTGGGACTAGCGGGACCGGTTCAAGAGACCCAGTACTTC
TRBV6-2/TRBV6-3	TRBJ2-7	NA	NA	CASSYRPRNEQYF	TGTGCCAGCAGTTACCGTCCTAGAAACGAGCAGTACTTC
TRBV12-3/TRBV12-4	TRBJ2-7	few	NA	CASRRGTYEQYF	TGTGCCAGCAGGAGAGGAACCTACGAGCAGTACTTC
TRBV12-3/TRBV12-4	TRBJ2-7	NA	NA	CASSLRKGQGSEQYF	TGTGCCAGCAGTTTGAGAAAAGGTCAGGGAAGCGAGCAGTACTTC
TRBV29-1	TRBJ2-3	few	NA	CSVDVGLTDTQYF	TGCAGCGTTGACGTGGGACTCACAGATACGCAGTATTTT
TRBV20-1	TRBJ2-1	few	TRBD2	CSARPGGPYNEQFF	TGCAGTGCACGCCCGGGGGGGCCCTACAATGAGCAGTTCTTC
TRBV5-1	TRBJ1-1	NA	NA	CASSLSVGLEAFF	TGCGCCAGCAGCTTGTCGGTGGGACTTGAAGCTTTCTTT
TRBV20-1	TRBJ1-2	NA	NA	CSARDRLNYGYTF	TGCAGTGCTAGAGACAGGTTAAACTATGGCTACACCTTC
TRBV5-1	TRBJ2-3	NA	NA	CASSGPPMDRGTQYF	TGCGCCAGCAGTGGACCGCCTATGGATCGTGGTACGCAGTATTTT
TRBV7-3	TRBJ2-1	NA	NA	CASSSTARVGYNEQFF	TGTGCCAGCAGCAGTACCGCCAGGGTGGGTTACAATGAGCAGTTCTTC
TRBV4-3	TRBJ2-1	few	NA	CASSQESRNEQFF	TGCGCCAGCAGCCAAGAATCTAGGAATGAGCAGTTCTTC
TRBV29-1	TRBJ2-1	few	NA	CSVARRPNNNEQFF	TGCAGCGTTGCGAGGAGGCCCAATAATAATGAGCAGTTCTTC
TRBV7-8	TRBJ2-5	few	TRBD2	CASSFSSRGGLETQYF	TGTGCCAGCAGCTTTAGTTCGCGGGGGGGCCTGGAGACCCAGTACTTC
TRBV7-2	TRBJ1-5	few	NA	CASSLAPANQPQHF	TGTGCCAGCAGCTTAGCCCCCGCCAATCAGCCCCAGCATTTT